This T cell receptor beta chain was obtained from a study of blood T cell repertoires in COVID-19. Overall study: COVID-19 samples collected from the United States, Italy and Spain covered acute and convalescent phases.

Using immunoSEQ multiplex PCR, the repertoire was profiled, and TCRdb retains in-frame clones only, with some absent. This sample has some 100,000 clones; around 89% occur once, and the top ten carry about a fifth. The V segment lost 3 bases and the J segment 4 bases; nucleotides outside the gene matches: 10. CDR1 and CDR2 from the germline V gene are SGHAT and FQNNGV. CDR3 length: 16 amino acids. Sequenced: peripheral blood. The clonotype was recovered from a human donor with acute or convalescent COVID-19. The donor label of this sample is uncertain. The chain couples TRBV11-2 to TRBJ2-5; 8 nucleotides agree with TRBD2. CDR3 coding DNA: TGTGCCAGCAGCTTTTACGGGAGGGCCCTGGGAGAGACCCAGTACTTC. Translated: CASSFYGRALGETQYF.